This record looks at one T cell receptor beta chain sequence and its context. During active infection, Seattle patients enrolled and were then monitored through disease. This specimen comes from a study of blood T cell repertoires in COVID-19. Study context: Samples came from the United States, Italy and Spain, spanning acute and convalescent COVID-19.

TCRdb's table, derived via immunoSEQ multiplex PCR, lists solely in-frame clones and lacks some. Of approximately 300,000 clones listed, around nine tenths are singletons. This CDR3 has 16 residues. V was pared by 7 bases and J by 2 bases, with 14 bases of the junction left unmatched. Germline V gene data show CDR1 as SGHAT and CDR2 as FQNNGV. This chain joins TRBV11-2 and TRBJ2-7; 7 bases are a match to TRBD2. This clonotype was sampled from a woman aged 25 to 39 with COVID-19, enrolled during active disease. The sample consisted of peripheral blood. In DNA form, the CDR3 reads TGTGCCAGCACCAAAGGGGCGCCTAGCGGAACCTACGAGCAGTACTTC. Protein product: CASTKGAPSGTYEQYF.